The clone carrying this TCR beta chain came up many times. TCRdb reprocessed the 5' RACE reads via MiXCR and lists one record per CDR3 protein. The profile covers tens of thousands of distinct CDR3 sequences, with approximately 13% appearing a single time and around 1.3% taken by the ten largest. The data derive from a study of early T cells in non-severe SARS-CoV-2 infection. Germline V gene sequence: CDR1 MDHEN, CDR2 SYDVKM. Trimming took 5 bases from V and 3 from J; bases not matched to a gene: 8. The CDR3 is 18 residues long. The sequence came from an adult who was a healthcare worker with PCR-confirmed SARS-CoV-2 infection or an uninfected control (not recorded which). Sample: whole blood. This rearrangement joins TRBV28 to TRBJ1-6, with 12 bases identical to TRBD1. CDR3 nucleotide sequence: TGTGCCAGCAGTACCCGGGACAGGGGGCTAGTCTATAATTCACCCCTCCACTTT. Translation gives CASSTRDRGLVYNSPLHF.